This is a list of T cell receptor beta chains from one sample in a study of CD8 T cells in ankylosing spondylitis. MiXCR, applied by TCRdb to the 5' RACE reads, yields one record per CDR3 protein. Here the sample spans fewer than 500,000 distinct CDR3 sequences, 20% to 25% being singletons. The sample consisted of blood, either unsorted or a sorted T cell fraction (not recorded which). Every receptor here comes from a male donor with ankylosing spondylitis. Each CDR3 is given with its conserved first and last residue. The D gene is left open where the match is weak. Only part of the rows carry a size: once, few, many, or a class if the clone is expanded.

TRBJ2-5,few,.,TRBV4-1,14,CASSQDTRVGTQYF,TGCGCCAGCAGCCAAGATACTCGCGTTGGGACCCAGTACTTC
TRBJ2-1,few,.,TRBV6-2/TRBV6-3,11,CASRKGDEQFF,TGTGCCAGCAGAAAGGGGGATGAGCAGTTCTTC
TRBJ2-3,.,.,TRBV28,15,CASSLPTGNTDTQYF,TGTGCCAGCAGCTTACCCACGGGGAACACAGATACGCAGTATTTT
TRBJ2-1,.,.,TRBV7-3,16,CASSLQAQSGYNEQFF,TGTGCCAGCAGCTTACAAGCCCAAAGCGGCTACAATGAGCAGTTCTTC
TRBJ2-7,.,TRBD2,TRBV9,16,CASSGARTSGSREQYF,TGTGCCAGCAGCGGCGCCCGGACTAGCGGGAGTCGTGAGCAGTACTTC
TRBJ2-7,few,.,TRBV28,13,CASGAGITYEQYF,TGTGCCAGCGGTGCCGGGATAACCTACGAGCAGTACTTC
TRBJ2-5,.,.,TRBV2,14,CASNPHESEETQYF,TGTGCCAGCAACCCACACGAGTCGGAAGAGACCCAGTACTTC
TRBJ2-3,.,TRBD1,TRBV4-1,16,CASSPYGQGGTDTQFF,TGCGCCAGCAGCCCCTACGGACAGGGCGGAACAGATACGCAGTTTTTT
TRBJ2-7,.,.,TRBV7-2,14,CASSLGRMLSEQYF,TGTGCCAGCAGCTTAGGGCGGATGCTTAGCGAGCAGTACTTC
TRBJ2-2,.,.,TRBV7-9,14,CASSSTGGAGELFF,TGTGCCAGCAGCTCAACAGGAGGCGCCGGGGAGCTGTTTTTT
TRBJ1-1,few,.,TRBV5-1,15,CASTPPEGQGTEAFF,TGCGCCAGCACCCCACCGGAGGGCCAGGGCACTGAAGCTTTCTTT
TRBJ2-2,.,.,TRBV28,15,CASSNGRLVTGELFF,TGTGCCAGCAGTAACGGGCGCCTGGTCACCGGGGAGCTGTTTTTT
TRBJ2-5,many,.,TRBV29-1,12,CSVDRVRETQYF,TGCAGCGTTGACCGGGTACGGGAGACCCAGTACTTC
TRBJ2-2,.,.,TRBV11-2,16,CASSIPRRLVTGELFF,TGTGCCAGCAGCATCCCACGGCGTCTTGTCACCGGGGAGCTGTTTTTT
TRBJ2-1,.,TRBD2,TRBV5-1,19,CASSSDLAGGGIGDNEQFF,TGCGCCAGCAGCTCGGATCTAGCGGGAGGTGGGATTGGGGACAATGAGCAGTTCTTC
TRBJ2-4,.,.,TRBV20-1,14,CSARVNKGKNIQYF,TGCAGTGCTAGGGTTAATAAGGGTAAAAACATTCAGTACTTC
TRBJ1-1,few,.,TRBV5-1,14,CASCPLQGNTEAFF,TGCGCCAGCTGCCCCCTACAGGGGAACACTGAAGCTTTCTTT
TRBJ2-2,.,TRBD2,TRBV12-3/TRBV12-4,15,CASSRGTRWAGELFF,TGTGCCAGCAGTAGAGGGACTAGATGGGCCGGGGAGCTGTTTTTT
TRBJ2-1,.,.,TRBV2,13,CASGDSSYNEQFF,TGTGCCAGCGGAGACAGCTCCTACAATGAGCAGTTCTTC
TRBJ2-1,.,TRBD2,TRBV11-3,16,CASSSEGTSGRPEQFF,TGTGCCAGCAGCTCTGAAGGGACTAGCGGGAGGCCTGAGCAGTTCTTC
TRBJ1-3,.,.,TRBV18,16,CASSTSLQGSGNTIYF,TGTGCCAGCTCTACGAGTCTACAGGGATCTGGAAACACCATATATTTT
TRBJ2-7,few,.,TRBV29-1,13,CSVGGPKTYEQYF,TGCAGCGTGGGTGGTCCAAAGACATACGAGCAGTACTTC
TRBJ1-1,.,.,TRBV18,14,CASSSGGWNTEAFF,TGTGCCAGCTCATCAGGAGGATGGAACACTGAAGCTTTCTTT
TRBJ2-1,.,TRBD1,TRBV12-3/TRBV12-4,15,CASSFLQGETHEQFF,TGTGCCAGCAGTTTCCTACAGGGGGAGACACATGAGCAGTTCTTC
TRBJ2-7,few,TRBD2,TRBV9,16,CASSVSGTSGTYEQYF,TGTGCCAGCAGCGTGTCCGGGACTAGCGGGACCTACGAGCAGTACTTC
TRBJ2-7,few,.,TRBV16,14,CASSQSYVTYEQYF,TGTGCCAGCAGCCAATCTTATGTGACCTACGAGCAGTACTTC
TRBJ2-1,few,.,TRBV6-4,14,CASSGSSAGNEQFF,TGTGCCAGCAGTGGTAGTAGCGCCGGCAATGAGCAGTTCTTC
TRBJ1-1,few,TRBD1,TRBV11-3,14,CASRSRTGVTEAFF,TGTGCCAGCAGATCGAGGACAGGGGTCACTGAAGCTTTCTTT
TRBJ2-1,.,TRBD1,TRBV25-1,15,CASSELGQGGNEQFF,TGTGCCAGCAGTGAACTGGGACAGGGTGGCAATGAGCAGTTCTTC
TRBJ2-2,few,.,TRBV29-1,11,CSAGRTGELFF,TGCAGCGCGGGAAGGACCGGGGAGCTGTTTTTT
TRBJ1-4,few,TRBD1,TRBV7-8,16,CASSFRQGATNEKLFF,TGTGCCAGCAGCTTTCGACAGGGAGCAACTAATGAAAAACTGTTTTTT
TRBJ2-2,.,.,TRBV29-1,14,CSVGQGHVAGELFF,TGCAGCGTTGGTCAGGGCCATGTGGCCGGGGAGCTGTTTTTT
TRBJ1-4,.,.,TRBV20-1,13,CSAPASGNEKLFF,TGCAGTGCCCCAGCCTCGGGGAATGAAAAACTGTTTTTT
TRBJ2-7,many,.,TRBV29-1,12,CSGTGQYYEQYF,TGCAGCGGAACTGGACAGTACTACGAGCAGTACTTC
TRBJ2-4,.,TRBD1,TRBV24-1,10,CATSTGQGSF,TGTGCCACCAGTACCGGACAGGGTTCTTTC
TRBJ2-1,.,.,TRBV20-1,17,CSADYFGGVPLGNEQFF,TGCAGTGCTGACTACTTCGGCGGAGTTCCATTGGGCAATGAGCAGTTCTTC
TRBJ2-3,few,.,TRBV5-1,17,CASSTAPDGPLTDTQYF,TGCGCCAGCAGCACGGCCCCGGACGGACCCCTCACAGATACGCAGTATTTT